This T cell receptor (beta chain) was identified in a study of response to subunit inactivated influenza vaccine. Looked up from germline, CDR1 is MNHEY and CDR2 is SMNVEV (reference sequence). V was cut by 4 bases and J by 8 bases, with 21 bases left in between. CDR3 size: 16 residues. The table lists this clonotype with a few counts. MiXCR was run by TCRdb on the RT-PCR reads, yielding one entry per CDR3 protein. The sample includes almost 250,000 distinct CDR3 sequences, 10% to 15% of them seen just once. The rearrangement links TRBV27 to TRBJ2-1, with D possibly matching TRBD1 (5 bases). This clonotype was obtained from a man aged 45 to 65 who received an inactivated influenza vaccine. The sequences come from non-naive T cells sorted from PBMCs, collected less than 15 days before vaccination. The CDR3 loop is CASSYLGVVSEDEQFF. DNA for the CDR3: TGTGCCAGCAGTTACCTAGGGGTGGTAAGCGAAGATGAGCAGTTCTTC.